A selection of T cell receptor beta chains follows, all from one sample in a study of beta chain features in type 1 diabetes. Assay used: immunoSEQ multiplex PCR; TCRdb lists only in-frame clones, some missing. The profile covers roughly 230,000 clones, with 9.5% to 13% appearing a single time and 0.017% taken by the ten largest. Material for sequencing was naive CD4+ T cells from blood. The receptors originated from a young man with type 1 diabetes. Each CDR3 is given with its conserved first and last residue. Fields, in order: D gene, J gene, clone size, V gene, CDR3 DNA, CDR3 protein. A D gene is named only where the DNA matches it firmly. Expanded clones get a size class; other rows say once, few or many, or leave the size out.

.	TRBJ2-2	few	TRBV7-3	TGTGCCAGCAGCTTAATCGGGAGCACCGGGGAGCTGTTTTTT	CASSLIGSTGELFF
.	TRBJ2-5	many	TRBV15	TGTGCCACCAGCAGAGATCGGGGCCAAGAGACCCAGTACTTC	CATSRDRGQETQYF
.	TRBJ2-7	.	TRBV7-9	TGTGCCAGCAGCGCTAGGGGAACCAACGAGCAGTACTTC	CASSARGTNEQYF
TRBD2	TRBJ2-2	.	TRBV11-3	TGTGCCAGCAGCCCCCAAGCGGGGGGCACCAACACCGGGGAGCTGTTTTTT	CASSPQAGGTNTGELFF
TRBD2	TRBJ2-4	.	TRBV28	TGTGCCAGCAGCTTAGCGGGGGCCGGAAACATTCAGTACTTC	CASSLAGAGNIQYF
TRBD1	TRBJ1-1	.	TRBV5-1	TGCGCCAGCAGCTTGGGTGGGACAGTATTTCAAGCTTTCTTT	CASSLGGTVFQAFF
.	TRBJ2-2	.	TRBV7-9	TGTGCCAGCAGCTTGGGACAAGGGGAGCTGTTTTTT	CASSLGQGELFF
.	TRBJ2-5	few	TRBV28	TGTGCCAGCAGTTTCTACAGAAGGCGGAGGGAGACCCAGTACTTC	CASSFYRRRRETQYF
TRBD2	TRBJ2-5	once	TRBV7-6	TGTGCCAGCAGCTTTGCTAGCGGGGGCCAAGAGACCCAGTACTTC	CASSFASGGQETQYF
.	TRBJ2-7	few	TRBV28	TGTGCCAGCCATTACTCTCTAGGTGCAACCTACGAGCAGTACTTC	CASHYSLGATYEQYF
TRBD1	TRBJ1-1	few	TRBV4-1	TGCGCCAGCAGCCAACCGGGACAGACGAACACTGAAGCTTTCTTT	CASSQPGQTNTEAFF
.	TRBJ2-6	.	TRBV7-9	TGTGCCAGCAGCTTTTGGCCCTCTGGGGCCAACGTCCTGACTTTC	CASSFWPSGANVLTF
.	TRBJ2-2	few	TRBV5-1	TGCGCCAGCAGCTTGACTGGACACAGGGCCGGGGAGCTGTTTTTT	CASSLTGHRAGELFF
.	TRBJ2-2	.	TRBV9	TGTGCCAGCAGCGTAGCCACTTCGAACACCGGGGAGCTGTTTTTT	CASSVATSNTGELFF
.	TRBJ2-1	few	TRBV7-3	TGTGCCAGCAGCTTGGGCGGGATTGACAATGAGCAGTTCTTC	CASSLGGIDNEQFF
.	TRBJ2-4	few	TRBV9	TGTGCCAGCAGCGTAGGGGGAATTAGGGGAAACATTCAGTACTTC	CASSVGGIRGNIQYF
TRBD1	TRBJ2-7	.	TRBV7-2	TGTGCCAGCAGCCTCGGCAGGGGGCTGTACGAGCAGTACTTC	CASSLGRGLYEQYF
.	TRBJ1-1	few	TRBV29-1	TGCAGCGTTGGCCAGGGAGGGTCTGAAGCTTTCTTT	CSVGQGGSEAFF
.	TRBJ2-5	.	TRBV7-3	TGTGCCAGCAGCTTAGGGCCAGGGCCCGAGGAGACCCAGTACTTC	CASSLGPGPEETQYF
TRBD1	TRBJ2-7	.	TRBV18	TGTGCCAGCTCCTCGGGGACAGTTGGCGAGCAGTACTTC	CASSSGTVGEQYF
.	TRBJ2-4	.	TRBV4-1	TGCGCCAGCAGCCATGCCCCAGGGGGGGCCAAAAACATTCAGTACTTC	CASSHAPGGAKNIQYF
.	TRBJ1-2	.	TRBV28	TGTGCCAGCAGTTTGGTGGCAGTAATGCGCTACACCTTC	CASSLVAVMRYTF
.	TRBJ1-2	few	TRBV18	TGTGCCAGCTCGCCTCAAATCGCTTCCGGGGGCTACACCTTC	CASSPQIASGGYTF
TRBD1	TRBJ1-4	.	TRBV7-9	TGTGCCAGCAGCCGGGGGACAGAGGCAACTAATGAAAAACTGTTTTTT	CASSRGTEATNEKLFF
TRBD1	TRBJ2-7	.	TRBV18	TGTGCCAGCTCACCTGCCGGGACAGGGGCCTACGAGCAGTACTTC	CASSPAGTGAYEQYF
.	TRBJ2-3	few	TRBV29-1	TGCAGCGTTGACCCGAGCACAGATACGCAGTATTTT	CSVDPSTDTQYF
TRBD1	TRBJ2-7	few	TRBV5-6	TGTGCCAGCAGCAGAGGACAGGGAGGTGGGAGGTACTTC	CASSRGQGGGRYF
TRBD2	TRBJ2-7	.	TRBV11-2	TGTGCCAGCAAGCCCTGGGGGGGAGCCGCTGTCTACGAGCAGTACTTC	CASKPWGGAAVYEQYF
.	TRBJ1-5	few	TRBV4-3	TGCGCCAGCAGCCAATTCTTGCAGGGAGGTCAGCCCCAGCATTTT	CASSQFLQGGQPQHF
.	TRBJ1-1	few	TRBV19	TGTGCCAGCGGGAACACTGAAGCTTTCTTT	CASGNTEAFF
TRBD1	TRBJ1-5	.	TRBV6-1	TGTGCCAGCAGCAGACAGGGGGGTCAGCCCCAGCATTTT	CASSRQGGQPQHF
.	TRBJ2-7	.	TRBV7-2	TGTGCCAGCAGCACCAGAGCAGGGGACCCGGTTTCCTCCTACGAGCAGTACTTC	CASSTRAGDPVSSYEQYF
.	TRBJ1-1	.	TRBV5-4	TGTGCCAGCAGCGCCATGAGCACTGAAGCTTTCTTT	CASSAMSTEAFF
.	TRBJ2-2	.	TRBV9	TGTGCCAGCAGCGCTCCCCGAGGGGGGGTTGTCAACACCGGGGAGCTGTTTTTT	CASSAPRGGVVNTGELFF
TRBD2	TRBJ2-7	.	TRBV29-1	TGCAGCGCCTGGGGAGGGTACGAGCAGTACTTC	CSAWGGYEQYF
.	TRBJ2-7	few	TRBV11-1	TGTGCCAGCAGCGCGACATTGCGCGAGCAGTACTTC	CASSATLREQYF
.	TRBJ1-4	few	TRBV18	TGTGCCAGCTCACCAGGGCCCACAGAAAAACTGTTTTTT	CASSPGPTEKLFF
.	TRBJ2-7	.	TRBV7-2	TGTGCCAGCAGCCCCAGAAGTCAAATCTACGAGCAGTACTTC	CASSPRSQIYEQYF
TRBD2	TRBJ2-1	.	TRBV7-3	TGTGCCAGCAGTCCCCTCGGTAGCGGGGACGAGCAGTTCTTC	CASSPLGSGDEQFF
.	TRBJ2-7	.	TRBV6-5	TGTGCCAGCAGTTCACAGGTCACGCGCTACGAGCAGTACTTC	CASSSQVTRYEQYF
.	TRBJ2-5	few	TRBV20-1	TGCAGTGTCGGGAAGGAAGAGACCCAGTACTTC	CSVGKEETQYF
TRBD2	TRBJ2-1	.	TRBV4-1	TGCGCCAGCAGCCAGACCGGGACTAGCGGGGATGAGCAGTTCTTC	CASSQTGTSGDEQFF
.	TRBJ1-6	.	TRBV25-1	TGTGCCAGCAGTGAATACCAAGCGGCTAATTCACCCCTCCACTTT	CASSEYQAANSPLHF